Presented here are 11 T cell receptor beta chains from one specimen sequenced in a study of T cell responses to AZD1222 COVID-19 vaccine. TCRdb's table, derived via immunoSEQ multiplex PCR, lists solely in-frame clones and lacks some. This sample has 150,000 to 250,000 clones, with roughly 90% found just once. Specimen: peripheral blood, collected 28 days after the second AZD1222 dose. These receptors were collected from an adult who received the AZD1222 COVID-19 vaccine.

V and J are TRBV27 and TRBJ2-7, with a weak D call TRBD1 (6 bases). There are 15 residues in the CDR3. Germline V lookup: CDR1 MNHEY, CDR2 SMNVEV (reference sequence). Deletions cut 4 bases from V and 6 bases from J, with 19 bases between. The CDR3 is CASSSDRLSVSEQYF. CDR3 nucleotides: TGTGCCAGCAGTTCAGACAGGTTATCCGTCTCCGAGCAGTACTTC.

This chain links TRBV2 with TRBJ2-7; TRBD2 matches 12 bases. Germline assignment: CDR1 SNHLY and CDR2 FYNNEI. V lost 7 bases and J lost 0; bases outside the gene matches: 7. This CDR3 has 16 amino acids. CDR3 amino acids: CASTGLAGKSSYEQYF. The CDR3 nucleotides read TGTGCCAGCACTGGACTAGCGGGAAAAAGCTCCTACGAGCAGTACTTC.

This clone has a single count. This chain joins TRBV5-1 and TRBJ2-1, with D possibly being TRBD2 (5 bases). V was shortened by 4 bases and J by 9 bases, with 11 bases between the two germline ends. Germline assignment: CDR1 SGHRS and CDR2 YFSETQ. The CDR3 covers 12 residues. CDR3 bases: TGCGCCAGCAGCGATATTGGGAGTGAGCAGTTCTTC. Its translation: CASSDIGSEQFF.

CDR3 residues: CASISQGLGYTF. CDR3 coding DNA: TGTGCCAGCATCTCTCAGGGTCTTGGCTACACCTTC. The genes are TRBV2 and TRBJ1-2; weak D call: TRBD1 (5 bases). Deletions cut 7 bases from V and 7 bases from J, with 13 bases between. The germline CDR1 and CDR2 sequences are SNHLY and FYNNEI. This CDR3 region has 12 residues.

The chain combines TRBV6-6 with TRBJ2-7, with 10 bases fitting TRBD1. The CDR3 is 13 amino acids. Germline assignment: CDR1 MNHNY and CDR2 SVGAGI (reference sequence). Unmatched junction bases numbered 8, after V lost 8 bases and J lost 7 bases. The CDR3 nucleotides read TGTGCCAGCGCGGGACAGGGGTTGGGGGAGCAGTACTTC. This encodes CASAGQGLGEQYF.

The chain couples TRBV12-2 to TRBJ2-1; the table assigns TRBD1, which was not confirmed against the DNA. TRBV12-2 is a pseudogene segment. The CDR3 is made up of 18 amino acids. The DNA for the CDR3 is TGTGCAAGTCGCTTACCCCCCAGCCTACAGGGCCCCCCCAATGAGCAGTTCTTC. It encodes CASRLPPSLQGPPNEQFF.

This sequence joins TRBV6-2 or TRBV6-3 and TRBJ1-2, with TRBD1 matching over 11 bases. Germline CDR1 MNHEY, CDR2 SVGEGT. This CDR3 has 14 amino acids. The junction had 5 bases not matched to a gene; V was cut back by 6 bases and J by 5 bases. In DNA, the CDR3 is TGTGCCAGCAGCGCCGGACAGGGGGCATATGGCTACACCTTC. Its protein product is CASSAGQGAYGYTF.

The chain combines TRBV28 with TRBJ1-2; the D gene is possibly TRBD1 (5 bases). The CDR3 has 13 residues. The V end was cut by 8 bases, the J end by 4 bases, with 14 bases between. In germline, CDR1 is MDHEN, CDR2 SYDVKM. CDR3 region: CASLGPLGYGYTF. In DNA form, the CDR3 reads TGTGCCAGCCTGGGACCCCTGGGCTATGGCTACACCTTC.

The genes are TRBV7-6 and TRBJ1-1, with TRBD1 as a possible D gene (5 bases). This CDR3 region has 14 residues. Trimming left V 2 bases short and J 6 bases short, with 13 bases between. Germline assignment: CDR1 SGHVS and CDR2 FNYEAQ. CDR3 in amino acids: CASSLLRTTPEAFF. In DNA form, the CDR3 reads TGTGCCAGCAGCTTATTGCGGACAACTCCTGAAGCTTTCTTT.

The chain links TRBV11-2 to TRBJ2-5, with 9 positions matching TRBD1. The CDR3 loop spans 14 amino acids. The V gene end was trimmed by 5 bases and the J gene end by 5 bases; junction bases not matched to a gene: 6. Per the germline V gene, CDR1 is SGHAT and CDR2 is FQNNGV. DNA for the CDR3: TGTGCCAGCAGCCGTACAGGGGGCGGGGAGACCCAGTACTTC. This encodes CASSRTGGGETQYF. Looking up the rest from reference TRBV11-2 and TRBJ2-5 gives the full variable domain: EAGVAQSPRYKIIEKRQSVAFWCNPISGHATLYWYQQILGQGPKLLIQFQNNGVVDDSQLPKDRFSAERLKGVDSTLKIQPAKLEDSAVYLCASSRTGGGETQYFGPGTRLLVL.

DNA of the CDR3: TGTGCCAGCAGCCACCGAAAGGAGCAAGAGACCCAGTACTTC. Translated: CASSHRKEQETQYF. The rearrangement links TRBV7-2 to TRBJ2-5; D gene uncertain. Per germline, CDR1 SGHTA and CDR2 FQGNSA. The CDR3 loop spans 14 amino acids. The V end lost 5 bases, the J end lost 2 bases, and 12 bases lay between the germline ends.